The rows below give T cell receptor beta chains drawn from one sample of a study of T cells in tuberculosis. Using immunoSEQ multiplex PCR, the repertoire was profiled, and TCRdb retains in-frame clones only, with some absent. The top ten clones hold 6.2% of a sample with over 30,000 clones, around 97% of them seen once. Sequencing was carried out using PBMCs. These receptor sequences come from a donor aged 10-29 years with latent tuberculosis or without tuberculosis infection. Each CDR3 is given with its conserved first and last residue. The order of the fields is clone size, J gene, D gene, V gene, CDR3 protein, CDR3 DNA. A D gene is named only where the DNA matches it firmly. The listing skips clone size in some rows; elsewhere it reads once, few, many or a size class.

clone_size: .
j_call: TRBJ2-4
d_call: TRBD1
v_call: TRBV7-2
cdr3_aa: CASSLRQGAKNIQYF
cdr3_nt: TGTGCCAGCAGCCTTCGACAGGGGGCCAAAAACATTCAGTACTTC

clone_size: once
j_call: TRBJ1-3
d_call: .
v_call: TRBV25-1
cdr3_aa: CASSEISWSSGNTIYF
cdr3_nt: TGTGCCAGCAGTGAGATATCCTGGAGCTCTGGAAACACCATATATTTT

clone_size: .
j_call: TRBJ1-3
d_call: .
v_call: TRBV28
cdr3_aa: CASSHNGAGNTIYF
cdr3_nt: TGTGCCAGCAGTCATAACGGGGCTGGAAACACCATATATTTT

clone_size: .
j_call: TRBJ2-2
d_call: TRBD1
v_call: TRBV25-1
cdr3_aa: CASSTGVDTGELFF
cdr3_nt: TGTGCCAGCTCGACAGGGGTGGACACCGGGGAGCTGTTTTTT

clone_size: .
j_call: TRBJ2-1
d_call: .
v_call: TRBV29-1
cdr3_aa: CSVPWLGEQFF
cdr3_nt: TGCAGCGTTCCCTGGCTAGGTGAGCAGTTCTTC

clone_size: .
j_call: TRBJ2-3
d_call: .
v_call: TRBV5-6
cdr3_aa: CASSSGLRDTQYF
cdr3_nt: TGTGCCAGCAGCTCTGGACTTAGAGATACGCAGTATTTT

clone_size: .
j_call: TRBJ1-5
d_call: TRBD1
v_call: TRBV7-9
cdr3_aa: CASSSGQGKDQPQHF
cdr3_nt: TGTGCCAGCAGCTCCGGACAGGGGAAAGATCAGCCCCAGCATTTT

clone_size: once
j_call: TRBJ1-1
d_call: .
v_call: TRBV19
cdr3_aa: CASSPSWIRLNTEAFF
cdr3_nt: TGTGCCAGTAGTCCCTCTTGGATCAGGCTCAACACTGAAGCTTTCTTT

clone_size: .
j_call: TRBJ2-7
d_call: TRBD2
v_call: TRBV5-4
cdr3_aa: CASGAGGSYEQYF
cdr3_nt: TGTGCCAGCGGAGCGGGAGGTTCCTACGAGCAGTACTTC

clone_size: .
j_call: TRBJ2-2
d_call: .
v_call: TRBV9
cdr3_aa: CASSVGGTNTGELFF
cdr3_nt: TGTGCCAGCAGCGTGGGGGGTACGAACACCGGGGAGCTGTTTTTT